This T cell receptor (beta chain) was observed in a study of memory CD4+ T cells and cytomegalovirus serostatus (dated by TCRdb to the late 2010s). Notes on the research overall: A total of around 35 healthy Belgian adults, of whom 9 were CMV seropositive and some 25 were CMV seronegative, were included in the cohort. CD4+ memory TCRbeta repertoires of a Belgian cohort with known cytomegalovirus serostatus were sequenced in order to replicate a published TCR-based CMV serostatus classifier. Points the paper makes about the study in general: On the Belgian cohort, the classifier based on the original framework reached a median bootstrapped AUC of approximately 0.95, with a 95% CI of 0.76-1.00. Only CD4+CD45RO+ memory cells were sequenced, unlike the original study, which covered naive and memory CD4+ and CD8+ populations. CMV serostatus prediction reached a median bootstrapped AUC of 0.95 with the original framework and 0.91 with a US-trained random forest. Among the roughly 160 previously reported CMV-associated TCRbeta sequences, 65 to 85 showed up in the CD4+ memory repertoires, with each one found in between one and five individuals. The results were read as suggesting that the CMV-associated TCR signature is, for the most part, present in the CD4+ memory repertoire.

Genomic DNA was extracted from sorted cells with the Quick-DNA Microprep Kit. Amplification of TCRbeta DNA was done with the immunoSEQ hsTCRbeta kit, following the protocol from the manufacturer. TCRbeta libraries were sequenced on an Illumina MiSeq instrument. In the paper's pipeline: Once out-of-frame sequences had been removed, approximately 2,000,000 distinct TCRbeta sequences were left, which works out to an average of approximately 72,000 per individual. Each individual was scored using the number of around 180 previously reported CMV-associated TCRbeta sequences that the individual carried and the total number of productive distinct TCRbeta sequences. A beta-binomial model was reimplemented in Python, and scikit-learn random forests with default parameters were trained on US cohort data. Classifier performance on the Belgian cohort was reported as the median AUC with percentile confidence intervals calculated over 10,000 bootstrap iterations. Entries here come from immuneACCESS through TCRdb and include only in-frame sequences with V and J called. Some clones fail to appear in such tables; in the studies checked, an unresolved V gene covers under half of the shortfall, and the cause of the remainder is unknown. Clone size and the V and J calls come from that table; the DNA yielded D and trimming. This sample is represented by around 63,000 clones; around 82% of them were singletons. The ten largest clones take up 0.5% to 0.55% of the sample.

A FACSAria II was used to sort memory CD4+ T cells, defined as single viable CD3+CD4+CD8-CD45RO+ cells. CMV serostatus was determined using a Roche Elecsys assay that detects serum IgG against CMV pp150, pp28, p38 and p52. Once the samples were thawed, total CD4+ T cells were enriched through positive selection using CD4 magnetic microbeads. The samples came from a different study that was designed specifically to examine the CD4+ T cell memory repertoire. Peripheral blood mononuclear cells were isolated and cryopreserved according to standard operating procedures, and serum was kept at -80 degrees C. Staining used CD3-PerCP (BW264/56), CD4-APC (RPA-T4), CD45RO-PE (UCHT1) and CD8-Pacific Orange (3B5) antibodies, with Sytox blue excluding non-viable cells. On this clone: The antigen it binds to is not known. Base quality data are lacking; no much larger clone is found one base away.

Trimming removed 4 bases from V and 4 bases from J, leaving 23 bases between the germline ends. The CDR3 runs 17 amino acids, cysteine and phenylalanine included. The sequence is cut down to CDR3 DNA, 51 bases in frame from base 1. As encoded in the germline V gene (reference sequence), CDR1 is SGHNT while CDR2 is YYREEE. This sequence was found in an adult in good health and CMV-seronegative. Some clones in this sample may be carry-over from other donors' samples. The chain uses TRBV5-4 and TRBJ2-5; the D gene lacks a confident call. Sequencing was performed on memory CD4+ T cells from blood. CDR3 protein: CASSPRPSGARAETQYF. The nucleotide sequence reads as follows: TGTGCCAGCAGCCCTCGGCCTTCCGGCGCCCGAGCAGAGACCCAGTACTTC.